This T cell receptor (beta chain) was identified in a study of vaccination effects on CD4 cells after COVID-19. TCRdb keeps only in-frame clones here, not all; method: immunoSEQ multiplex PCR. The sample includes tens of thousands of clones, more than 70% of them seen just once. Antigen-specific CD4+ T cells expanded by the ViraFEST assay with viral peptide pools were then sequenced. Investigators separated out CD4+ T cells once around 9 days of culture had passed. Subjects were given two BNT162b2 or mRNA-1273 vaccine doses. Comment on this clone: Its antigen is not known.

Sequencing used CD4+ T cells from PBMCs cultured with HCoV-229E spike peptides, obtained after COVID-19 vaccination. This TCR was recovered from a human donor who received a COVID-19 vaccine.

DNA for the CDR3: TGCGCCAGCAGCCCCGCTAGCGGGGTTGATACGCAGTATTTT. As protein: CASSPASGVDTQYF. This chain connects TRBV4-1 to TRBJ2-3, with TRBD2 matching 9 bases. Germline-derived CDR1 and CDR2 are MGHRA and YSYEKL. With 4 bases clipped from V and 6 bases from J, the junction kept 5 bases outside the gene matches. This CDR3 comprises 14 residues.